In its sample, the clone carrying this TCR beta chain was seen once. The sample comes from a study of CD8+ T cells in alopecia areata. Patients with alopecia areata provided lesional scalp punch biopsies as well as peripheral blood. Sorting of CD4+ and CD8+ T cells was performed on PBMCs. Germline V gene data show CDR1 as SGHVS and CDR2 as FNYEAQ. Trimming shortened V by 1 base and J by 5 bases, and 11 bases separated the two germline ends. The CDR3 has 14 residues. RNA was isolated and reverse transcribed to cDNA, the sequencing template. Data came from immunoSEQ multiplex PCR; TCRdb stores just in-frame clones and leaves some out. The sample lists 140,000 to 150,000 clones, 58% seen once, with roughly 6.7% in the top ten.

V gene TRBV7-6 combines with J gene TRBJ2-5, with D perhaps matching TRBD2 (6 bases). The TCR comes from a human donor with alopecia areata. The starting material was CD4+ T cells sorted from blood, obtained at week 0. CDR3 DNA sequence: TGTGCCAGCAGCTTAGTTGGCCGGGGGGAGACCCAGTACTTC. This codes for CASSLVGRGETQYF.